This TCR beta chain comes out of a study of blood T cell repertoires in COVID-19. Across the study: Whether acute or convalescent, the COVID-19 samples came from the United States, Italy and Spain. From T cells, B-cell-depleted T cells, or PBMCs came the material, which was cDNA or gDNA.

This CDR3 spans 15 amino acids. With 1 base removed from V and 9 bases from J, the gap between germline ends came to 15 bases. Germline-derived CDR1 and CDR2 are MGHRA and YSYEKL. Method: immunoSEQ multiplex PCR; TCRdb's copy keeps in-frame clones and lacks some. The sample lists some 100,000 clones, approximately 92% occurring once. The sequence came from a man between 65 and 79 years old with acute or convalescent COVID-19. V gene TRBV4-1 combines with J gene TRBJ2-2; tentatively, D is TRBD2 (6 bases). The sample was peripheral blood. The chain's CDR3 is CASSQVAGQGRELFF. The CDR3 nucleotides read TGCGCCAGCAGCCAAGTTGCGGGGCAAGGCCGGGAGCTGTTTTTT.